The rows below give T cell receptor beta chains drawn from one sample of a study of T cell repertoires in cytomegalovirus infection. Each CDR3 protein gets one entry after TCRdb re-called the reads with MiXCR. The sample has fewer than 300,000 distinct CDR3 sequences, roughly a quarter seen once; the top ten hold about 15%. Sequenced sample: PBMCs. All receptors come from a human donor in good health (CMV status not recorded). Some clones in this sample may be carry-over from other donors' samples. The CDR3 runs from the conserved cysteine through the conserved F or W. A D gene is named only where the DNA matches it firmly. Clone size, where shown, is once, few, many, or a class for clones that have expanded.

many,TRBD1,TRBV28,TRBJ1-3,TGTGCCAGCAGTAGGGGGCCTGGAAACACCATATATTTT,CASSRGPGNTIYF
NA,NA,TRBV28,TRBJ1-1,TGTGCCAGCAACCTTCTCACGGAGAACACTGAAGCTTTCTTT,CASNLLTENTEAFF
many,TRBD1,TRBV19,TRBJ2-5,TGTGCCAGTAGTATTTTTGGGGACAGGTTAACGGCCCAGTACTTC,CASSIFGDRLTAQYF
many,NA,TRBV7-2,TRBJ2-7,TGTGCCAGCAGCTTAGTTCAGACCGTGGCTATCTACGAGCAGTACTTC,CASSLVQTVAIYEQYF
few,NA,TRBV19,TRBJ2-6,TGTGCCACACGTATCGCGGGCTCTGGGGCCAACGTCCTGACTTTC,CATRIAGSGANVLTF
NA,NA,TRBV28,TRBJ1-4,TGTGCCCACGTGGGTGCAACTAATGAAAAACTGTTTTTT,CAHVGATNEKLFF
few,TRBD1,TRBV12-3/TRBV12-4,TRBJ1-5,TGTGCCAGCAGTAGGGGGCAGGGGAGGCCCCAGCATTTT,CASSRGQGRPQHF
few,NA,TRBV7-9,TRBJ2-7,TGTGCCAGCAGCTTTGACGGGGTGCGGTCCGAGCAGTACTTC,CASSFDGVRSEQYF
many,TRBD1,TRBV7-2,TRBJ2-7,TGTGCCAGCAGCCAGGGGACAGGGGGCTACGAGCAGTACTTC,CASSQGTGGYEQYF
NA,TRBD1,TRBV27,TRBJ1-5,TGTGCCAGCAGATTACAGGGGTCAGGTCAGCCCCAGCATTTT,CASRLQGSGQPQHF
many,TRBD2,TRBV12-5,TRBJ2-3,TGTGCTAGTGGTTTCGCTACCCATAGCGGGGGGAGATCTAGCACAGATACGCAGTATTTT,CASGFATHSGGRSSTDTQYF
many,TRBD1,TRBV7-2,TRBJ2-3,TGTGCCAGCAGCTTAGCCTCGACAGGGGAGGATACGCAGTATTTT,CASSLASTGEDTQYF
few,TRBD2,TRBV7-8,TRBJ2-2,TGTGCCAGCAGCTTGCGGGAGATCGGCACCGGGGAGCTGTTTTTT,CASSLREIGTGELFF
many,TRBD2,TRBV20-1,TRBJ2-3,TGCAGTGCTAGCGGGAGGGCCGCCTCTAGCACAGATACGCAGTATTTT,CSASGRAASSTDTQYF
few,NA,TRBV5-4,TRBJ2-7,TGTGCCAGCAGCTTGGGGACGTATGACTTCTACGAGCAGTACTTC,CASSLGTYDFYEQYF
NA,TRBD1,TRBV6-5,TRBJ1-5,TGTGCCAGCAGCCCAACTGGACAGGGTTTGGGGCAGCCCCAGCATTTT,CASSPTGQGLGQPQHF
many,NA,TRBV11-2,TRBJ1-2,TGTGCCAGCAGCTTAAGATTATCTGGCAGGGATGCGAACTATGGCTACACCTTC,CASSLRLSGRDANYGYTF
few,NA,TRBV5-1,TRBJ1-1,TGCGCCAGCAGCTTCGACAGCAGGAACACTGAAGCTTTCTTT,CASSFDSRNTEAFF
NA,TRBD1,TRBV28,TRBJ1-1,TGTGCCAGCAGGGGGACAGGGGTGGATGAAGCTTTCTTT,CASRGTGVDEAFF
many,NA,TRBV28,TRBJ2-1,TGTGCCAGCAGTTTAAAAGGGGTCTTCAGCTCCTACAATGAGCAGTTCTTC,CASSLKGVFSSYNEQFF
few,NA,TRBV7-9,TRBJ2-1,TGTGCCAGCAGCTTTCGACAGCCTGAGCAGTTCTTC,CASSFRQPEQFF
many,NA,TRBV28,TRBJ2-3,TGTGCCAGCAGTCCCGCCCAGCGGTACACAGATACGCAGTATTTT,CASSPAQRYTDTQYF
NA,NA,TRBV6-6,TRBJ2-6,TGTGCCAGCAGGGTACACCTCTCTGGGGCCAACGTCCTGACTTTC,CASRVHLSGANVLTF
many,NA,TRBV7-2,TRBJ1-6,TGTGCCAGCAGCTTAGCGTTTTCAGGGGCCAATTCACCCCTCCACTTT,CASSLAFSGANSPLHF
NA,TRBD1,TRBV10-3,TRBJ2-3,TGTGCCATCAGTGAGTCCAGGGGGCGCATCGATACGCAGTATTTT,CAISESRGRIDTQYF
few,NA,TRBV11-2,TRBJ2-7,TGTGCCAGCAGCCCTAGCGCAGGTTACGAGCAGTACTTC,CASSPSAGYEQYF
few,TRBD1,TRBV5-5,TRBJ1-5,TGTGCCAGCAGCTTCACAGGGGGAGGGGATCAGCCCCAGCATTTT,CASSFTGGGDQPQHF
few,NA,TRBV11-2,TRBJ1-1,TGTGCCAGCAGCTTAGTGGGCCCTATGAACACTGAAGCTTTCTTT,CASSLVGPMNTEAFF
many,NA,TRBV7-2,TRBJ1-1,TGTGCCACTTCCGGGCGGGGCACTGAAGCTTTCTTT,CATSGRGTEAFF
once,TRBD1,TRBV6-2/TRBV6-3,TRBJ2-7,TGTGCCAGCAGTACCCGGGACAGGGTATTTGCGAGCGGTGAGCAGTACTTC,CASSTRDRVFASGEQYF
NA,NA,TRBV20-1,TRBJ2-1,TGCAGTGCTAGAGATGTCCGGGAGATTACCTACAATGAGCAGTTCTTC,CSARDVREITYNEQFF
few,NA,TRBV5-1,TRBJ2-7,TGCGCCAGCAGCTTGGAGGTAGGGACGGCCTCCTACGAGCAGTACTTC,CASSLEVGTASYEQYF
many,NA,TRBV11-2,TRBJ2-7,TGTGCCAGCAGCTTAGATCGGGGCAGATCCTACGAGCAGTACTTC,CASSLDRGRSYEQYF
many,NA,TRBV7-2,TRBJ1-6,TGTGCCAGCACCACAGGGACATCCCGATCACCCCTCCACTTT,CASTTGTSRSPLHF
NA,NA,TRBV20-1,TRBJ1-1,TGCAGTGCCAAAGACGGCCTGAACACTGAAGCTTTCTTT,CSAKDGLNTEAFF
few,TRBD2,TRBV7-2,TRBJ2-5,TGTGCCAGCAGCTTTCAGCGGGGGTACCAAGAGACCCAGTACTTC,CASSFQRGYQETQYF
many,TRBD2,TRBV7-2,TRBJ2-7,TGTGCCAGCAGCTTATTGGGCGTGGCGGGAGGGAGCGAGCAGTACTTC,CASSLLGVAGGSEQYF
NA,TRBD1,TRBV5-1,TRBJ2-7,TGCGCCAGCAGCGCGGGACAGGGGAAATACGAGCAGTACTTC,CASSAGQGKYEQYF
many,NA,TRBV7-9,TRBJ2-6,TGTGCCAGCAGCTCCCTACGCGACAGGCACTCTGGGGCCAACGTCCTGACTTTC,CASSSLRDRHSGANVLTF
few,NA,TRBV7-2,TRBJ1-1,TGTGCCAGCAGCCACGTCGGTGGCACTGAAGCTTTCTTT,CASSHVGGTEAFF
many,NA,TRBV12-3/TRBV12-4,TRBJ2-1,TGTGCCAGCAACTGGGGATGGGAAAAGTACAATGAGCAGTTCTTC,CASNWGWEKYNEQFF
NA,NA,TRBV20-1,TRBJ2-1,TGCAGTGCTAGAGAGATCGGGGGACTGTTCTTC,CSAREIGGLFF
few,TRBD1,TRBV28,TRBJ1-5,TGTGCCAGCAGTTTATATGGACAGGGAGACAATCAGCCCCAGCATTTT,CASSLYGQGDNQPQHF
NA,NA,TRBV7-2,TRBJ2-1,TGTGCCAGCAGCCCCCGAGGCTATGAGCAGTTCTTC,CASSPRGYEQFF
many,NA,TRBV7-9,TRBJ1-2,TGTGCCAGCAGCGTACCTGACAGCAGCAACTATGGCTACACCTTC,CASSVPDSSNYGYTF
NA,TRBD2,TRBV7-4,TRBJ2-6,TGTGCCAGCAGCTTTCTAGCGGGAGGGCCCGGGGCCAACGTCCTGACTTTC,CASSFLAGGPGANVLTF
many,TRBD2,TRBV7-2,TRBJ2-5,TGTGCCAGCAGCTTCGGACTAGGAAAGACCCAGTACTTC,CASSFGLGKTQYF
few,NA,TRBV6-1,TRBJ1-5,TGTGCCAGCAGGGGGGCAGGGGAGGGTCAGCCCCAGCATTTT,CASRGAGEGQPQHF
few,NA,TRBV10-3,TRBJ1-2,TGTGCCATCAGTGACCTGAAGACAGAGGCTTATGGCTACACCTTC,CAISDLKTEAYGYTF
NA,TRBD2,TRBV7-9,TRBJ2-7,TGTGCCAGCAGTCATAAGCGGGAGAACCCCTACGAGCAGTACTTC,CASSHKRENPYEQYF
few,TRBD1,TRBV28,TRBJ1-2,TGTGCCAGCAGCCCCGGGACAGGGTATAGTGGCTACACCTTC,CASSPGTGYSGYTF